This entry is about one T cell receptor (beta chain). The data derive from a study of cytomegalovirus exposure and HLA in healthy donors. Across the whole study: The approximately 610 first-cohort repertoires shared a platform with the approximately 120 validation repertoires, as reported in a later analysis.

This CDR3 comprises 13 residues. Germline lookup yields CDR1 SGHKS and CDR2 YYEKEE (reference sequence). V lost 2 bases and J lost 7, with 10 bases in between. Clones were sequenced by immunoSEQ multiplex PCR, and TCRdb holds only the in-frame ones, with some missing. The sample carries some 150,000 clones, 87% recorded once. The chain is built from TRBV5-5 and TRBJ1-5, with D hard to call. This TCR derives from a young woman in good health and CMV-seronegative. Material: PBMCs. The CDR3 region is CASSFNVRQPQHF. The CDR3 DNA reads TGTGCCAGCAGCTTTAATGTACGGCAGCCCCAGCATTTT.